Each of the 13 T cell receptor beta chains below was sequenced from the same sample in a study of blood T cell repertoires in COVID-19. The repertoire was sequenced with immunoSEQ multiplex PCR; TCRdb's copy has only in-frame clones and lacks some. Among about 54,000 clones listed, roughly 76% were seen once. The sample consisted of peripheral blood. The receptor source for this set is a woman aged 60-75 years with acute or convalescent COVID-19.

The DNA for the CDR3 is TGTGCCAAGACGGAACAGGGGGACCAGCCCCAGCATTTT. Translated, it gives CAKTEQGDQPQHF. V and J are TRBV19 and TRBJ1-5; 8 bases line up with TRBD1. This CDR3 has 13 residues. V shed 10 bases and J 7 bases; nucleotides not matched to a gene: 9. The germline V gene has CDR1 LNHDA and CDR2 SQIVND (reference sequence).

The V and J genes are TRBV19 and TRBJ1-5, with 10 bases identical to TRBD1. This CDR3 has 17 amino acids. Germline values: CDR1 LNHDA, CDR2 SQIVND (reference sequence). J was trimmed by 0 bases and V by 2 bases; bases with no gene match: 4. CDR3 nucleotide sequence: TGTGCCAGTAGTATAATGGGACAGGGGATTAGCAATCAGCCCCAGCATTTT. Translating it yields CASSIMGQGISNQPQHF.

This clone was counted only a few times. The chain uses TRBV4-1 and TRBJ1-2, with 9 bases matching TRBD1. This CDR3 comprises 14 residues. The J segment lost 3 bases and the V segment lost 4 bases, leaving 3 bases of the junction unmatched. Germline values: CDR1 MGHRA, CDR2 YSYEKL. As DNA, the CDR3 is TGCGCCAGCAGCCCTCGGACAGGGGACTATGGCTACACCTTC. Translating gives CASSPRTGDYGYTF.

The chain has TRBV19 and TRBJ1-3, with D perhaps matching TRBD1 (5 bases). The CDR3 has 13 residues. V gave up 7 bases and J gave up 4 bases, with 11 bases separating them. Germline V lookup: CDR1 LNHDA, CDR2 SQIVND (reference sequence). This CDR3 reads CASKAGPGNTIYF. The CDR3 DNA is TGTGCCAGTAAAGCAGGGCCCGGAAACACCATATATTTT.

The chain joins TRBV24-1 to TRBJ2-1; 10 positions match TRBD2. This CDR3 comprises 14 residues. Germline V lookup: CDR1 KGHDR, CDR2 SFDVKD. Germline trimming cut 3 bases from V and 7 bases from J; bases unmatched to any gene: 2. The DNA for the CDR3 is TGTGCCACCAGTGATCGAGCGGGAGGGAATGAGCAGTTCTTC. Protein: CATSDRAGGNEQFF.

V usage is TRBV6-5 and J usage is TRBJ1-2; D is unclear. The CDR3 sequence is 12 residues long. Germline loops: CDR1 MNHEY, CDR2 SVGAGI. V dropped 2 bases and J dropped 8 bases, with 9 bases sitting between them. CDR3 nucleotides: TGTGCCAGCAGTTACACAAGAGGCGGCTACACCTTC. This translates into CASSYTRGGYTF.

J is TRBJ1-2 and V is TRBV6-6; 10 positions agree with TRBD1. This CDR3 comprises 15 residues. With 0 bases clipped from V and 2 bases from J, the junction kept 0 bases outside the gene matches. Looked up from germline, CDR1 is MNHNY and CDR2 is SVGAGI (reference sequence). CDR3: CASSYSGQGNYGYTF. The CDR3 nucleotides are TGTGCCAGCAGTTACTCGGGACAGGGGAACTATGGCTACACCTTC.

This clone occurred once. J is TRBJ2-1 and V is TRBV5-1; 13 nucleotides match TRBD2. The CDR3 contains 19 residues. V lost 4 bases, J lost 1 base, and 11 bases stayed unmatched. Germline V gene data show CDR1 as SGHRS and CDR2 as YFSETQ. CDR3 in amino acids: CASSPGGTSGIQSYNEQFF. In DNA, the CDR3 is TGCGCCAGCAGCCCTGGAGGGACTAGCGGGATCCAGTCCTACAATGAGCAGTTCTTC.

This chain uses TRBV9 with TRBJ2-7, with 10 bases lining up with TRBD1. This CDR3 contains 16 residues. The V gene's germline CDR1 is SGDLS and CDR2 YYNGEE. Trimming cost V 0 bases and J 3 bases; bases outside gene matches: 6. The CDR3 sequence is CASSVGTGGYGYEQYF. The DNA for the CDR3 is TGTGCCAGCAGCGTAGGGACAGGGGGGTACGGCTACGAGCAGTACTTC.

The chain employs TRBV6-5 and TRBJ1-5; TRBD1 agrees at 7 bases. Germline CDR1 and CDR2: MNHEY and SVGAGI. CDR3 length: 14 amino acids. The V gene end was trimmed by 6 bases and the J gene end by 4 bases; junction bases not matched to a gene: 6. The CDR3 coding sequence is TGTGCCAGCAGCTCGGGACAGCCTAATCAGCCCCAGCATTTT. Its protein product is CASSSGQPNQPQHF.

CDR3 in amino acids: CASSIRGSSNEKLFF. CDR3 coding DNA: TGTGCCAGTAGTATCCGGGGTTCATCTAATGAAAAACTGTTTTTT. The J gene is TRBJ1-4, the V gene TRBV19; unclear D gene. This CDR3 is 15 amino acids long. V gave up 3 bases and J gave up 3 bases, with 11 bases separating them. The germline V gene has CDR1 LNHDA and CDR2 SQIVND (reference sequence). Looking up the rest from reference TRBV19 and TRBJ1-4 gives the full variable domain: DGGITQSPKYLFRKEGQNVTLSCEQNLNHDAMYWYRQDPGQGLRLIYYSQIVNDFQKGDIAEGYSVSREKKESFPLTVTSAQKNPTAFYLCASSIRGSSNEKLFFGSGTQLSVL.

The chain combines TRBV5-4 with TRBJ2-1; no firm D call. The CDR3 covers 15 residues. Trimming left V 4 bases short and J 5 bases short, with 16 bases between. Germline CDR1 SGHNT, CDR2 YYREEE (reference sequence). CDR3 bases: TGTGCCAGCAGCGTAAACTCTGGGCTGCACAATGAGCAGTTCTTC. This gives the protein CASSVNSGLHNEQFF.

The chain is built from TRBV2 and TRBJ2-7, with 14 bases matching TRBD2. Germline CDR1 and CDR2: SNHLY and FYNNEI. The junction had 5 bases not matched to a gene; V was cut back by 4 bases and J by 6 bases. The CDR3 length is 15 residues. The CDR3 bases are TGTGCCAGCAGTGGCGGGACTAGCGGGAGACGCGAGCAGTACTTC. This encodes CASSGGTSGRREQYF.